These 4 T cell receptor beta chains were sequenced from one sample in a study of blood T cell repertoires in COVID-19. Libraries were prepared by immunoSEQ multiplex PCR; TCRdb keeps only in-frame clonotypes and omits some of them. The sample includes over 200,000 clones, under 90% of them seen just once. Sequencing was performed on PBMCs or T cells enriched from blood (not recorded which). These receptors originate from a man younger than 35 who had recovered from COVID-19.

V usage is TRBV3-1 (or the pseudogene TRBV3-2) and J usage is TRBJ1-1; the D gene is possibly TRBD1 (6 bases). CDR1 and CDR2 (germline): LGHDT, YNNKEL (reference sequence). This CDR3 has 14 residues. V was cut by 5 bases and J by 2 bases, with 12 bases left in between. CDR3 loop: CASSDSGANTEAFF. As DNA, the CDR3 is TGTGCCAGCAGCGATTCAGGGGCAAACACTGAAGCTTTCTTT.

The genes are TRBV2 and TRBJ1-1; D is ambiguous. V shed 7 bases and J shed 1 base, with 7 bases lying between them. The germline gives CDR1 SNHLY, CDR2 FYNNEI. The CDR3 extends over 12 amino acids. CDR3 DNA: TGTGCCAGCATGCCGGGGAACACTGAAGCTTTCTTT. Protein product: CASMPGNTEAFF.

This chain connects TRBV30 to TRBJ1-3; D gene ambiguous. The length of the CDR3 is 14 residues. V dropped 7 bases and J dropped 3 bases, with 16 bases sitting between them. In germline, CDR1 is GTSNPN, CDR2 SVGIG (reference sequence). Here the CDR3 reads CASRAGVGGNTIYF. CDR3 nucleotide sequence: TGTGCCTCCCGGGCCGGGGTCGGTGGAAACACCATATATTTT.

The CDR3 is CASSVPDGTSGEGSTDTQYF. The CDR3, as DNA: TGCGCCAGCAGTGTACCAGACGGGACTAGCGGAGAGGGATCCACAGATACGCAGTATTTT. The rearrangement uses TRBV10-2 and TRBJ2-3; 11 bases align to TRBD2. CDR3 length: 20 amino acids. Losses at the gene ends were 4 bases for V and 2 bases for J; bases not matched to a gene: 17. CDR1 is WSHSY, CDR2 SAAADI, per germline.